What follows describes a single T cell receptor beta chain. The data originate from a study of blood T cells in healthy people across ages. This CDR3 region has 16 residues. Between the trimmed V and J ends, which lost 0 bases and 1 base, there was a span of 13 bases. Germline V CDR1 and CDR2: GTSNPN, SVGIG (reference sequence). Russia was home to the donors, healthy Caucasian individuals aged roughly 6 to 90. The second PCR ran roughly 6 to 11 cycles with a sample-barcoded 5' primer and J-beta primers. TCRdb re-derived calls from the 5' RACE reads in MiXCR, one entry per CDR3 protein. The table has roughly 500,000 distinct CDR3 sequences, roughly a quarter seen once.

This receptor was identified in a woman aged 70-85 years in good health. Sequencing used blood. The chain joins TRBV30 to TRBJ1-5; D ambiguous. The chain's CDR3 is CAWSVWASSSNQPQHF. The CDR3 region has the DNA TGTGCCTGGAGTGTATGGGCCAGTTCAAGCAATCAGCCCCAGCATTTT.